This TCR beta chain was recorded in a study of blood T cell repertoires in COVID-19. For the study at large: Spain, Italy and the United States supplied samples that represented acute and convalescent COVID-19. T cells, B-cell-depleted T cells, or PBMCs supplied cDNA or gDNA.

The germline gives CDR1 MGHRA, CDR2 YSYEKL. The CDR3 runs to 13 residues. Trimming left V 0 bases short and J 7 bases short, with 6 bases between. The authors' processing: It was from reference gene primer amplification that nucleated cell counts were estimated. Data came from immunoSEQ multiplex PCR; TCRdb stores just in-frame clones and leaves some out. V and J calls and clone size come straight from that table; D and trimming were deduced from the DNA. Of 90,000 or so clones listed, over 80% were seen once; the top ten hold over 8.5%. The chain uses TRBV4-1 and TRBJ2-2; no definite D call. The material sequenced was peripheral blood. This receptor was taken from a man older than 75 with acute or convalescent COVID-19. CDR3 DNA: TGCGCCAGCAGCCAAGATCGGGTCGGGGAGCTGTTTTTT. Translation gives CASSQDRVGELFF.